This T cell receptor (beta chain) derives from a study of blood T cells in healthy people across ages. Study observations and caveats: Researchers deemed the diversity estimates from one million T cells underestimates. Nothing was known about donor CMV status, and this possibly confounded expanded clonotype changes.

Remarks on this clonotype: Its antigen remains unknown.

The people who gave samples were healthy Caucasians from Russia, aged roughly 6 to 100. Per sample, at least 5.5 micrograms of total RNA were extracted. There are 14 residues in the CDR3. Germline V gene sequence: CDR1 SGHRS, CDR2 YFSETQ. V was cut by 2 bases and J by 6 bases, with 13 bases left in between. Together with a sample-barcoded 5' primer, a J-beta primer mix was included in a second PCR lasting about 7 to 12 cycles. TCRdb passed the 5' RACE reads through MiXCR, listing each CDR3 protein once. Among over 700,000 distinct CDR3 sequences listed, about 53% were seen once. Sequencing was done on a sample of blood. The V call is TRBV5-1, the J call TRBJ2-3, with D possibly TRBD1 on 5 matching bases. The TCR sequence derives from a man at least 80 years old in good health. The CDR3 coding sequence is TGCGCCAGCAGCTTTGCCAGGGCGCGGGATACGCAGTATTTT. It codes for CASSFARARDTQYF.